This T cell receptor beta chain is drawn from a study of post-analysis software for immune sequencing data. Overall study: Disease trajectories encompassed relapsing-remitting, secondary progressive and progressive-relapsing multiple sclerosis. The study's findings and limits: Patients used about five TRBV segments, including TRBV5-6, TRBV5-1 and TRBV20-1, more often than controls. Same-batch samples co-clustered strongly by F measure.

Tagging with unique molecular identifiers was a feature of the TCR beta cDNA libraries. One entry per CDR3 protein results from TCRdb running MiXCR on the PCR reads. Of more than 450,000 distinct CDR3 sequences listed, roughly 46% are singletons. This clonotype was found a few times. No antigen is known for it. Germline V gives CDR1 MNHEY, CDR2 SVGAGI. Trimming removed 5 bases from V and 7 bases from J; junction bases left unmatched: 7. The CDR3 length is 15 residues. The sample comprised blood. The chain recombines TRBV6-5 with TRBJ1-5, with 11 bases aligning to TRBD1. The receptor was derived from a girl aged 10-17 years with multiple sclerosis. Here the CDR3 reads CASSPGQGGSQPQHF. The DNA for the CDR3 is TGTGCCAGCAGTCCGGGACAGGGGGGCTCCCAGCCCCAGCATTTT.